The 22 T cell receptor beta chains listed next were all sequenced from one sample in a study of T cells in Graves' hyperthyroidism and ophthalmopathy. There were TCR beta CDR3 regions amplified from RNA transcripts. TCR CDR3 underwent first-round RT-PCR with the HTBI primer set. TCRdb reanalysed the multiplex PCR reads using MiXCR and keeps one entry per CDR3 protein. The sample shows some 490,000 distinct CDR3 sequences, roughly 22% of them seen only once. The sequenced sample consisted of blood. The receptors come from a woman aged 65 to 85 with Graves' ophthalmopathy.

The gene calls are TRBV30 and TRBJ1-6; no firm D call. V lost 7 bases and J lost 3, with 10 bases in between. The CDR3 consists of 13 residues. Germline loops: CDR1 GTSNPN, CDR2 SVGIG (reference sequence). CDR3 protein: CASTTSYNSPLHF. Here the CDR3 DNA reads TGTGCCTCCACGACAAGCTATAATTCACCCCTCCACTTT.

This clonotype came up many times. CDR3 DNA: TGTGCCAGCAGTCTCGGACTAGCGGATACGCAGTATTTT. It translates to CASSLGLADTQYF. J is TRBJ2-3 and V is TRBV12-3 or TRBV12-4, with 9 nucleotides matching TRBD2. The J segment lost 6 bases and the V segment lost 5 bases, leaving 3 bases of the junction unmatched. The CDR3 totals 13 residues.

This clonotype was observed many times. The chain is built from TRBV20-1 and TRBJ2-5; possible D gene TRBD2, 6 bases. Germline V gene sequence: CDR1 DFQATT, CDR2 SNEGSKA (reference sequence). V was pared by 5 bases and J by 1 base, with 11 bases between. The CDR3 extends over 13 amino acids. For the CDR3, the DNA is TGCAGTGCTTCGTGGCGGGGCCAAGAGACCCAGTACTTC. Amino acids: CSASWRGQETQYF.

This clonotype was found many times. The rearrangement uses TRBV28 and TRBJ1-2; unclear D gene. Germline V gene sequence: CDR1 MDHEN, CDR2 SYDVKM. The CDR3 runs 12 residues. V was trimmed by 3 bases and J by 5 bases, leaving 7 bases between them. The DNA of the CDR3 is TGTGCCAGCAGTTTGAGTTTGTATGGCTACACCTTC. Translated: CASSLSLYGYTF.

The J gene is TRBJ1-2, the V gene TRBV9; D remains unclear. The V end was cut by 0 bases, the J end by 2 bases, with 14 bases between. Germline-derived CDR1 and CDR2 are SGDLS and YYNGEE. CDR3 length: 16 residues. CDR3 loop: CASSVEANRPNYGYTF. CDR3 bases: TGTGCCAGCAGCGTAGAGGCAAATAGACCGAACTATGGCTACACCTTC.

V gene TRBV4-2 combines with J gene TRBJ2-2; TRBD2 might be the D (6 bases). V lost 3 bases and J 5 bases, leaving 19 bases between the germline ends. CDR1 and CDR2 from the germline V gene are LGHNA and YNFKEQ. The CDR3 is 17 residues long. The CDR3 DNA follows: TGTGCCAGCAGCCATGTCCTCCGCGGGAAGACAACCGGGGAGCTGTTTTTT. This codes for CASSHVLRGKTTGELFF.

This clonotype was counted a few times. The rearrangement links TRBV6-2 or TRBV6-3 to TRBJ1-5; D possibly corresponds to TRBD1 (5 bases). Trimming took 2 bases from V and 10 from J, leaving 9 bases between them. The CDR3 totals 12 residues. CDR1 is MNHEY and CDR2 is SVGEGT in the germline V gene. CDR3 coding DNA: TGTGCCAGCAGTTACGGGGGGGGACCCCAGCATTTT. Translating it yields CASSYGGGPQHF.

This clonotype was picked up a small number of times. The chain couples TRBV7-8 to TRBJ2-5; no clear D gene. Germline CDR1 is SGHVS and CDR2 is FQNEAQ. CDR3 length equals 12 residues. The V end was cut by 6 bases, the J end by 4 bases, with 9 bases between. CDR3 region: CASRVDRETQYF. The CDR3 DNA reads TGTGCCAGCAGGGTGGACCGAGAGACCCAGTACTTC.

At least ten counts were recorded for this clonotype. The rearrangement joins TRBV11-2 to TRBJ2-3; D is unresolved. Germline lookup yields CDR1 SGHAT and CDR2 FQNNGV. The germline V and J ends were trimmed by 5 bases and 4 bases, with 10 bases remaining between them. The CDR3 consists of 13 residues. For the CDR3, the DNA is TGTGCCAGCAGCACGTTGACGCCAGATACGCAGTATTTT. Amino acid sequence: CASSTLTPDTQYF.

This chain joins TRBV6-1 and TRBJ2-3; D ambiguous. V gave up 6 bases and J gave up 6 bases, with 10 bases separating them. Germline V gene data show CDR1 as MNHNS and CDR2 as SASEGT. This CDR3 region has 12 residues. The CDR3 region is CASSPTPDTQYF. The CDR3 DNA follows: TGTGCCAGCAGCCCCACACCCGATACGCAGTATTTT.

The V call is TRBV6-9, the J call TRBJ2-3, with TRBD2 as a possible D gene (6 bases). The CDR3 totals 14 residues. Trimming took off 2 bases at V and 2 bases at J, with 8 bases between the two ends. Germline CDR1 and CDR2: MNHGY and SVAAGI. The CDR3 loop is CASSYGGYTDTQYF. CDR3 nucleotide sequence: TGTGCCAGCAGTTATGGAGGGTACACAGATACGCAGTATTTT.

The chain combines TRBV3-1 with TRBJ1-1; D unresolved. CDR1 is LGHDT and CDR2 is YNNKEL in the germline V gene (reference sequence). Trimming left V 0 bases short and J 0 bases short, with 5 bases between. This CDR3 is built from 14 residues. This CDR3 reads CASSQEKLNTEAFF. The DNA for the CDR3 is TGTGCCAGCAGCCAAGAAAAATTGAACACTGAAGCTTTCTTT.

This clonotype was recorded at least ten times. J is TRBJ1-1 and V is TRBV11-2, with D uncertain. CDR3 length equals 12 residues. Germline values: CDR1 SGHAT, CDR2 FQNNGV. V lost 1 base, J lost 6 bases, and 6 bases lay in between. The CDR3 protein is CASSLALAEAFF. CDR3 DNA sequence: TGTGCCAGCAGCTTAGCACTCGCTGAAGCTTTCTTT.

CDR3 region: CASRRGPVGEQYF. The CDR3 coding sequence is TGTGCCAGCAGACGTGGACCTGTTGGCGAGCAGTACTTC. The V gene is TRBV7-6, the J gene TRBJ2-7; D ambiguous. The ends were cut back, 6 bases at V and 6 bases at J, with 15 bases in the middle. Germline V CDR1 and CDR2: SGHVS, FNYEAQ. This CDR3 has 13 amino acids. Variable domain in full (rest from reference TRBV7-6 and TRBJ2-7): GAGVSQSPRYKVTKRGQDVALRCDPISGHVSLYWYRQALGQGPEFLTYFNYEAQQDKSGLPNDRFSAERPEGSISTLTIQRTEQRDSAMYRCASRRGPVGEQYFGPGTRLTVT.

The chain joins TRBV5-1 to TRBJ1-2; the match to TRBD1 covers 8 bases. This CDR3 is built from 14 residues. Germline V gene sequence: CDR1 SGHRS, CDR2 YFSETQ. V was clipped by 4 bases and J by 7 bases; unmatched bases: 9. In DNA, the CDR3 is TGCGCCAGCAGCCCACCGGGACAGGTAGCTGGCTACACCTTC. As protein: CASSPPGQVAGYTF.

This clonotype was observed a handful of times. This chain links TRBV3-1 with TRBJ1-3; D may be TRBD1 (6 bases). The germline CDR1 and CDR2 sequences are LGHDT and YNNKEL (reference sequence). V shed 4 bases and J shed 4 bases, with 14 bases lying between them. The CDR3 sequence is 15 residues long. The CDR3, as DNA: TGTGCCAGCAGCCGATCAGGGGAAGGAGGAAACACCATATATTTT. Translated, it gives CASSRSGEGGNTIYF.

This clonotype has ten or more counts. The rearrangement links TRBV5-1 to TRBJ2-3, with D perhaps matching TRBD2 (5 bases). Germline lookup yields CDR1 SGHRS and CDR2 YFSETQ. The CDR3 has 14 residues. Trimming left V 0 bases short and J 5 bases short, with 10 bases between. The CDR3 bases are TGCGCCAGCAGCTTGGACAGCGGAGGAGATACGCAGTATTTT. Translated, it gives CASSLDSGGDTQYF.

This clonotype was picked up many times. The CDR3 DNA reads TGTGCCAGCAGCTCTAGCTCCTACAATGAGCAGTTCTTC. Its translation: CASSSSSYNEQFF. The chain combines TRBV7-9 with TRBJ2-1; D unclear. The germline V gene has CDR1 SEHNR and CDR2 FQNEAQ (reference sequence). V shed 4 bases and J shed 0 bases, with 4 bases lying between them. The CDR3 spans 13 residues. The full variable domain, in which reference TRBV7-9 and TRBJ2-1 provide the parts outside the CDR3, is DTGVSQNPRHKITKRGQNVTFRCDPISEHNRLYWYRQTLGQGPEFLTYFQNEAQLEKSRLLSDRFSAERPKGSFSTLEIQRTEQGDSAMYLCASSSSSYNEQFFGPGTRLTVL.

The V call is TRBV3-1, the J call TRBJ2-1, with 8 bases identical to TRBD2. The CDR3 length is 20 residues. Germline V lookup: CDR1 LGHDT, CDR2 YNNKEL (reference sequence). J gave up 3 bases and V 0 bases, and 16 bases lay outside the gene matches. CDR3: CASSQDLPGRGAGDYNEQFF. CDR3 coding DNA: TGTGCCAGCAGCCAAGATTTACCGGGTAGGGGAGCGGGAGACTACAATGAGCAGTTCTTC.

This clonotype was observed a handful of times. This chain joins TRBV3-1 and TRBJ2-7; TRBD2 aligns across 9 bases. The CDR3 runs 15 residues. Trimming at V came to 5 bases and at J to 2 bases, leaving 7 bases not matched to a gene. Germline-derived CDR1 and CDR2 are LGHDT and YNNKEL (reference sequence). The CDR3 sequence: CASSAASGTTYEQYF. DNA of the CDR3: TGTGCCAGCAGCGCCGCTAGCGGGACCACCTACGAGCAGTACTTC.

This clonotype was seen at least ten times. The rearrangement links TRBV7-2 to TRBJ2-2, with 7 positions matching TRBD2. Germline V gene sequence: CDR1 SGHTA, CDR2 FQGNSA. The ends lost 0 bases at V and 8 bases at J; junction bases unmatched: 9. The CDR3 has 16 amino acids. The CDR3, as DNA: TGTGCCAGCAGCTTAGCCTTCGGGAGGAGTCCGGGGGAGCTGTTTTTT. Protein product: CASSLAFGRSPGELFF.

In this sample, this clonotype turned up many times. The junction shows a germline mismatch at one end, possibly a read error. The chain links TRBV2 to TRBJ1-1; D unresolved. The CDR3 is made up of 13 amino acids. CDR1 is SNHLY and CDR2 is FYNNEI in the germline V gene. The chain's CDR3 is CASTEGRNTEAFF. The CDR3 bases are TGTGCCAGCACTGAAGGAAGGAACACTGAAGCTTTCTTT. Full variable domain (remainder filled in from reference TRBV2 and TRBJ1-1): EPEVTQTPSHQVTQMGQEVILRCVPISNHLYFYWYRQILGQKVEFLVSFYNNEISEKSEIFDDQFSVERPDGSNFTLKIRSTKLEDSAMYFCASTEGRNTEAFFGQGTRLTVV.